This TCR beta chain was identified during a study of T cell responses to AZD1222 COVID-19 vaccine. In the study overall: Researchers grouped second doses given at about 4 or about 12 weeks into one pool.

Note on this clone: Antigen specificity is unknown.

Some clones are missing from TCRdb's copy, which holds only in-frame ones; the method was immunoSEQ multiplex PCR. Among roughly 120,000 clones listed, under 95% were seen once. V was clipped by 2 bases and J by 11 bases; unmatched bases: 6. Germline lookup yields CDR1 SGHRS and CDR2 YFSETQ. The CDR3 runs to 13 residues. Points from the study as a whole: Nearly half of unique spike-specific TCRs reportedly avoided B.1.351 and B.1.1.7 mutated regions. Recipients of two AZD1222 doses showed rising Spike-specific TCR breadth and depth. A mostly white British donor set with more females was recruited, and clonal diversity was possibly underestimated.

The chain joins TRBV5-1 to TRBJ1-1, with TRBD1 matching over 10 bases. The specimen comprised peripheral blood, sampled on day 0 of AZD1222 vaccination. This TCR was sampled from an adult in good health. This CDR3 is CASSLGTGEDAFF. The CDR3 DNA is TGCGCCAGCAGCTTAGGGACAGGGGAGGATGCTTTCTTT.